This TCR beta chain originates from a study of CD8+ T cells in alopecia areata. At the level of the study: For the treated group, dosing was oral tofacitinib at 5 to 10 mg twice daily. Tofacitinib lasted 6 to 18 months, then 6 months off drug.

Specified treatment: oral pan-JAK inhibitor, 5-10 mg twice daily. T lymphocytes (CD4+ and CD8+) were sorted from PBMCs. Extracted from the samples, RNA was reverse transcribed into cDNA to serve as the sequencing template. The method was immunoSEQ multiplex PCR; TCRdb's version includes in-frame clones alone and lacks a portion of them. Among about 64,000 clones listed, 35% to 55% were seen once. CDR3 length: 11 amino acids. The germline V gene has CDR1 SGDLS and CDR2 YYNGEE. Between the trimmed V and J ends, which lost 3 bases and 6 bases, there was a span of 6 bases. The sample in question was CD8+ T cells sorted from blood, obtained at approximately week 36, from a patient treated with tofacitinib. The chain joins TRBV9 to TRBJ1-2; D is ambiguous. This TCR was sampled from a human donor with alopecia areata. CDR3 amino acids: CASSGWDGYTF. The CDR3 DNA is TGTGCCAGCAGCGGGTGGGATGGCTACACCTTC.